These 7 T cell receptor beta chains share one sample of origin, sequenced in a study of T cell changes during pregnancy in multiple sclerosis (dated by TCRdb to 2018 to 2020). Libraries came from the immunoSEQ multiplex PCR assay. The source is immuneACCESS, and TCRdb retained only in-frame sequences with V and J called. Part of the clones is not carried over; for the studies checked, unresolved V genes explain less than half of this, and the remainder is unexplained. Present in this sample are 85,000 to 100,000 clones, approximately 92% of which were seen just once. The ten largest account for 2% to 2.5% of the sample. This specimen was peripheral blood, taken after pregnancy. These receptors all stem from a female donor with multiple sclerosis, enrolled in a pregnancy study.

This chain uses TRBV30 with TRBJ1-5; D ambiguous. Per the germline V gene, CDR1 is GTSNPN and CDR2 is SVGIG (reference sequence). The CDR3 has 13 amino acids. The V end lost 3 bases, the J end lost 6 bases, and 12 bases lay between the germline ends. CDR3 DNA: TGTGCCTGGAGGAATCCAGGCGTTCAGCCCCAGCATTTT. Its protein product is CAWRNPGVQPQHF.

The chain couples TRBV6-5 to TRBJ2-3, with 11 bases identical to TRBD2. J gave up 3 bases and V 6 bases, and 5 bases lay outside the gene matches. The CDR3 spans 15 residues. Germline CDR1 reads MNHEY; CDR2 reads SVGAGI. Here the CDR3 reads CASRNLAGGTDTQYF. CDR3 nucleotides: TGTGCCAGCAGGAATCTAGCGGGGGGAACAGATACGCAGTATTTT.

This clone was seen only a few times. This sequence joins TRBV6-6 and TRBJ2-7; 7 bases map to TRBD1. The CDR3 has 12 amino acids. Germline assignment: CDR1 MNHNY and CDR2 SVGAGI (reference sequence). V was clipped by 4 bases and J by 4 bases; unmatched bases: 1. CDR3 loop: CASSWGQYEQYF. The DNA of the CDR3 is TGTGCCAGCAGTTGGGGACAGTACGAGCAGTACTTC.

This clone was picked up one time. The chain has TRBV7-7 and TRBJ2-3, with 7 bases that match TRBD2. Germline V gene data show CDR1 as SSHAT and CDR2 as FNYEAQ (reference sequence). The CDR3 contains 16 residues. Trimming took 5 bases from V and 4 from J; bases not matched to a gene: 12. CDR3 sequence: CASSIGIGRSADTQYF. Written as DNA, the CDR3 is TGTGCCAGCAGCATAGGCATCGGGAGGAGCGCAGATACGCAGTATTTT.

The chain recombines TRBV27 with TRBJ1-1; D remains unclear. The CDR3 totals 15 residues. From germline, CDR1 is MNHEY and CDR2 SMNVEV (reference sequence). Trimming pared 5 bases from V and 4 bases from J, leaving 17 bases between. For the CDR3, the DNA is TGTGCCAGCAGTCAAATTCCACCCACTGGCACTGAAGCTTTCTTT. Translation gives CASSQIPPTGTEAFF.

The CDR3 here is CASSQDGGDEQFF. DNA for the CDR3: TGTGCCAGCAGCCAAGATGGAGGGGATGAGCAGTTCTTC. The V call is TRBV4-2, the J call TRBJ2-1, with D possibly matching TRBD2 (6 bases). CDR3 size: 13 residues. Germline-derived CDR1 and CDR2 are LGHNA and YNFKEQ. Trimming removed 0 bases from V and 8 bases from J, with 8 bases in between.

The chain uses TRBV6-5 and TRBJ2-6; D remains unclear. The CDR3 has 14 residues. The germline gives CDR1 MNHEY, CDR2 SVGAGI. V was cut by 7 bases and J by 4 bases, with 11 bases left in between. The CDR3 DNA is TGTGCCAGCACCCCTGCGTACGGGGCCAACGTCCTGACTTTC. Residues: CASTPAYGANVLTF.